This T cell receptor (beta chain) was recovered during a study of cytomegalovirus exposure and HLA in healthy donors. The PCR had 60 Vbeta and 13 Jbeta primers. Here immunoSEQ multiplex PCR was the method, and the copy in TCRdb shows in-frame clones only, minus some. The data contain 200,000 to 250,000 clones, about 80% of them singletons. This CDR3 is 11 amino acids long. V was pared by 7 bases and J by 3 bases, with 10 bases between. Germline assignment: CDR1 SQVTM and CDR2 ANQGSEA. Notes on this clone: Its antigen remains unidentified. The same CDR3 is also encoded by other DNA sequences in this sample.

The study's findings and limits: Later analysis associated a missense DCLRE1C variant with TCR beta V- and J-gene trimming. Reported results showed that the classifier diagnosed cytomegalovirus status with high specificity and sensitivity.

This rearrangement joins TRBV29-1 to TRBJ2-7; D is possibly TRBD1 (6 bases). The sequence derives from an older woman in good health and CMV-seropositive. The source material was PBMCs. Here the CDR3 reads CSAGQSYEQYF. In DNA, the CDR3 is TGCAGCGCCGGACAGAGCTACGAGCAGTACTTC.